This T cell receptor beta chain was obtained from a study of CD8+ T cells in alopecia areata. Study at large: For 6 to 18 months, tofacitinib was taken, and 6 months off drug followed. Study-wide points: Elevated clonality characterized lesional scalp relative to normal scalp, particularly in alopecia totalis/universalis.

Treatment given: oral pan-JAK inhibitor, 5-10 mg twice daily. The sample holds a few counts of this clone. What it binds is unknown. The V and J ends lost 2 bases and 5 bases respectively, with 6 bases between them. The CDR3 extends over 12 amino acids. CDR1 MGHRA and CDR2 YSYEKL come from the germline V gene. Investigators isolated RNA and reverse transcribed it into cDNA to act as the sequencing template. The repertoire was sequenced with immunoSEQ multiplex PCR; TCRdb's copy has only in-frame clones and lacks some. The sample shows 200,000 to 250,000 clones, less than 45% of them seen only once. The sequencing used CD4+ T cells sorted from blood, collected at approximately week 30, from a patient treated with tofacitinib. J is TRBJ1-2 and V is TRBV4-1; D gene unclear. The TCR originated in a human donor with alopecia areata. As DNA, the CDR3 is TGCGCCAGCAGCCAATTTGAGTATGGCTACACCTTC. It translates to CASSQFEYGYTF.